Following are 16 T cell receptor beta chains from one sample sequenced in a study of breast tumors, draining lymph nodes, adjacent tissues. Axillary draining lymph nodes of breast cancer patients supplied the node samples. TCRdb used MiXCR to reprocess the multiplex PCR reads, holding one entry per CDR3 protein. This table holds about 180,000 distinct CDR3 sequences, around a third found once. Sequences were obtained from axillary lymph node tissue. The receptor source for this set is a female donor with breast cancer. Some clones in this sample may be carry-over from other donors' samples.

This clonotype was seen a single time. One end of the junction does not line up with germline, which may come from a read error. This chain uses TRBV15 with TRBJ1-2, with D possibly being TRBD1 (6 bases). Looked up from germline, CDR1 is LNHNV and CDR2 is YYDKDF (reference sequence). This CDR3 comprises 9 residues. The chain's CDR3 is CARGGGSPF. The CDR3 DNA follows: TGTGCTCGGGGGGGGGGCTCACCTTTC.

This clonotype was seen repeatedly, ten times or more. The chain links TRBV5-1 to TRBJ1-2; tentatively, D is TRBD1 (6 bases). Per germline, CDR1 SGHRS and CDR2 YFSETQ. V lost 4 bases, J lost 6 bases, and 16 bases lay in between. The CDR3 totals 14 residues. The DNA of the CDR3 is TGCGCCAGCAGCCCGCCCGGGGGCGCGGATGGCTACACCTTC. Translation gives CASSPPGGADGYTF.

Points on this clonotype: Mismatch with germline at one junction end may stem from a read error. The chain joins TRBV11-2 to TRBJ2-1; D gene ambiguous. The CDR3 consists of 11 residues. CDR1 and CDR2 (germline): SGHAT, FQNNGV. The CDR3 is CASSLVSERFF. The CDR3 region has the DNA TGTGCCAGCAGCTTAGTTAGTGAGCGGTTCTTC.

This clonotype was seen at least ten times. V and J are TRBV5-6 and TRBJ2-7, with D maybe TRBD2 (6 bases). There are 15 residues in the CDR3. The germline CDR1 and CDR2 sequences are SGHDT and YYEEEE. Trimming took off 4 bases at V and 7 bases at J, with 21 bases between the two ends. CDR3 DNA sequence: TGTGCCAGCAGCGGCGGCTCGGAGGGATCTGAGGAGCAGTACTTC. This codes for CASSGGSEGSEEQYF.

Ten or more counts support this clonotype. The chain employs TRBV5-8 and TRBJ2-5; TRBD2 aligns across 12 bases. The germline CDR1 and CDR2 sequences are SGHTS and YDEGEE. Trimming cost V 4 bases and J 5 bases; bases outside gene matches: 9. This CDR3 has 16 residues. CDR3 sequence reads: CASSSGLAGTGETQYF. The CDR3, as DNA: TGTGCCAGCAGCAGCGGACTAGCGGGGACTGGGGAGACCCAGTACTTC.

The table lists this clonotype with many counts. This sequence joins TRBV30 and TRBJ1-4; TRBD1 is a possible D gene (6 bases). CDR1 is GTSNPN, CDR2 SVGIG, per germline (reference sequence). Trimming took 0 bases from V and 0 from J, leaving 14 bases between them. The CDR3 loop spans 17 amino acids. The CDR3 protein is CAWSVAGTRATNEKLFF. The CDR3 nucleotides read TGTGCCTGGAGTGTTGCGGGGACACGGGCAACTAATGAAAAACTGTTTTTT. The whole variable domain, filled in from reference TRBV30 and TRBJ1-4, reads SQTIHQWPATLVQPVGSPLSLECTVEGTSNPNLYWYRQAAGRGLQLLFYSVGIGQISSEVPQNLSASRPQDRQFILSSKKLLLSDSGFYLCAWSVAGTRATNEKLFFGSGTQLSVL.

The CDR3 DNA sequence: TGTGCCAGCAGCGCTGACAGGGGTACCCAGTACTTC. It is translated as CASSADRGTQYF. The gene calls are TRBV7-9 and TRBJ2-5, with 8 bases aligning to TRBD1. CDR3 size: 12 residues. The V and J ends lost 5 bases and 8 bases, in that order; junction bases with no gene match: 4. Germline loops: CDR1 SEHNR, CDR2 FQNEAQ (reference sequence).

This clonotype was seen repeatedly, ten times or more. This chain links TRBV6-4 with TRBJ2-3, with 11 bases matching TRBD2. The CDR3 consists of 15 residues. CDR1 and CDR2 from the germline V gene are MRHNA and SNTAGT. V was pared by 6 bases and J by 4 bases, with 6 bases of the junction left unmatched. CDR3 nucleotide sequence: TGTGCCAGCAGACCCACTAGCGGGAGCGCAGATACGCAGTATTTT. Translating gives CASRPTSGSADTQYF.

In this sample, this clonotype turned up many times. This chain links TRBV5-1 with TRBJ2-7; D is unclear. Germline values: CDR1 SGHRS, CDR2 YFSETQ. With 0 bases removed from V and 5 bases from J, the gap between germline ends came to 9 bases. CDR3 length: 13 amino acids. The CDR3 loop reads CASSLVPTNEQYF. The CDR3, as DNA: TGCGCCAGCAGCTTGGTCCCCACTAACGAGCAGTACTTC.

In this sample, this clonotype turned up many times. The chain is built from TRBV6-1 and TRBJ1-5, with TRBD1 matching 7 bases. The CDR3 runs 17 residues. Germline V gene lookup returns CDR1 MNHNS and CDR2 SASEGT. V lost 8 bases and J lost 2; bases outside the gene matches: 15. The CDR3 is CASRTGTVIVGNQPQHF. The CDR3 DNA sequence: TGTGCCAGCCGGACCGGGACAGTCATTGTTGGCAATCAGCCCCAGCATTTT.

This clonotype occurred many times. The genes are TRBV7-6 and TRBJ2-2, with D perhaps matching TRBD1 (6 bases). V dropped 5 bases and J dropped 6 bases, with 19 bases sitting between them. Germline V gene sequence: CDR1 SGHVS, CDR2 FNYEAQ. This CDR3 comprises 16 residues. CDR3 loop: CASSLRQGNGAGELFF. The CDR3 region has the DNA TGTGCCAGCAGCCTCAGGCAGGGGAATGGGGCCGGGGAGCTGTTTTTT.

This clonotype was recorded many times. The V call is TRBV28, the J call TRBJ2-3; the D is unclear. V dropped 6 bases and J dropped 14 bases, with 12 bases sitting between them. The CDR3 has 10 amino acids. Germline values: CDR1 MDHEN, CDR2 SYDVKM. CDR3 sequence (DNA): TGTGCCAGCAGGCGCGCAAAGGTGTATTTT. Its translation is CASRRAKVYF.

This clonotype was detected ten times or more. The CDR3 region has the DNA TGCAGTGCTAGAGAGCCCCCCAACGAGCGCCAGTACTTC. Its protein product is CSAREPPNERQYF. V usage is TRBV20-1 and J usage is TRBJ2-7, with D unresolved. This CDR3 contains 13 residues. CDR1 is DFQATT and CDR2 is SNEGSKA in the germline V gene (reference sequence). V was shortened by 0 bases and J by 10 bases, with 16 bases between the two germline ends.

This clonotype was recorded many times. This rearrangement joins TRBV9 to TRBJ2-2; D is perhaps TRBD2 (6 bases). Trimming stripped 4 bases from V and 2 bases from J, with 27 bases between. Looked up from germline, CDR1 is SGDLS and CDR2 is YYNGEE. The CDR3 loop spans 20 amino acids. The CDR3 DNA sequence: TGTGCCAGCAGCACCCCCGGGGAGAGCTCACTAGCTACCAACACCGGGGAGCTGTTTTTT. Translated: CASSTPGESSLATNTGELFF.

On this clonotype itself: An end of the junction does not agree with germline; a read error may underlie this. The rearrangement uses TRBV13 and TRBJ2-5; D is possibly TRBD1 (6 bases). Germline-derived CDR1 and CDR2 are PRHDT and FYEKMQ (reference sequence). CDR3 length: 12 amino acids. In DNA, the CDR3 is TGCGCCAGCAGCCCAGGCCCAGGGGCCCAGTACTTC. Amino acids: CASSPGPGAQYF.

This sequence joins TRBV20-1 and TRBJ2-1; no clear D. The CDR3 is made up of 11 amino acids. CDR1 and CDR2 from the germline V gene are DFQATT and SNEGSKA (reference sequence). Trimming left V 5 bases short and J 10 bases short, with 12 bases between. The CDR3 sequence: CSARAPGEQFF. CDR3 bases: TGCAGTGCTCGCGCACCCGGGGAGCAGTTCTTC.